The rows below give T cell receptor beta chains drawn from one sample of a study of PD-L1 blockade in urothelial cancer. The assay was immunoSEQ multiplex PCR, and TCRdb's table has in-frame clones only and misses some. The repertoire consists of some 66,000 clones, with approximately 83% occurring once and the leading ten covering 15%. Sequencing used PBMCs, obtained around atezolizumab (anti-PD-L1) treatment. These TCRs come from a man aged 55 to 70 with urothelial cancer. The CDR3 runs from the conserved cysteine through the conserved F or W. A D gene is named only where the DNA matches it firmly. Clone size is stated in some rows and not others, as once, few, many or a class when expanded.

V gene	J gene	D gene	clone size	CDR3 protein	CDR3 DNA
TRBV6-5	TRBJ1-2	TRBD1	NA	CASSSRGTGGVYGYTF	TGTGCCAGCAGTTCCCGTGGGACAGGGGGCGTGTATGGCTACACCTTC
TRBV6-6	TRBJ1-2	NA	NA	CASSPQRGNLGYTF	TGTGCCAGCAGCCCACAGAGAGGGAACCTTGGCTACACCTTC
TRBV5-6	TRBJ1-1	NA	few	CASSFMALNTEAFF	TGTGCCAGCAGCTTTATGGCCCTGAACACTGAAGCTTTCTTT
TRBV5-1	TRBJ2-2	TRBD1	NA	CASSLGRGTGELFF	TGCGCCAGCAGCTTAGGCAGGGGGACCGGGGAGCTGTTTTTT
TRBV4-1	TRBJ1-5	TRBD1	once	CASSQPGQGNQPQHF	TGCGCCAGCAGCCAACCTGGACAGGGAAATCAGCCCCAGCATTTT
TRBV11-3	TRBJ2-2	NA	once	CASSVKSTGELFF	TGTGCCAGCAGCGTGAAGAGCACCGGGGAGCTGTTTTTT
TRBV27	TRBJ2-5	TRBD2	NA	CASSQFSGKETQYF	TGTGCCAGCAGCCAATTTAGCGGGAAAGAGACCCAGTACTTC
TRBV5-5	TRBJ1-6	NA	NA	CASSLSPNSPLHF	TGTGCCAGCAGCTTGTCTCCGAATTCACCCCTCCACTTT
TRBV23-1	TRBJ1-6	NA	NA	CASSPHDKFNSPLHF	TGCGCCAGCAGTCCCCATGACAAGTTTAATTCACCCCTCCACTTT
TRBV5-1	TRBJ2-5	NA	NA	CASTSQGPLQETQYF	TGCGCCAGCACCAGCCAGGGCCCTCTCCAAGAGACCCAGTACTTC